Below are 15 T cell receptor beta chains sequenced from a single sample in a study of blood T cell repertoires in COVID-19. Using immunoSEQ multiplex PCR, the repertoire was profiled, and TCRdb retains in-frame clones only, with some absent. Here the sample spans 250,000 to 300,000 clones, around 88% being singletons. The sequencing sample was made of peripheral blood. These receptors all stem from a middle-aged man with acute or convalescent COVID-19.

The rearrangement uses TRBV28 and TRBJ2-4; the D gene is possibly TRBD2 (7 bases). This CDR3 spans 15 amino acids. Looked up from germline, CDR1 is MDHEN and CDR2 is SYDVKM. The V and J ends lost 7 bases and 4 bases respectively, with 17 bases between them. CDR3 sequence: CASKVGRGGKNIQYF. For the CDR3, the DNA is TGTGCCAGCAAGGTGGGCAGGGGAGGGAAAAACATTCAGTACTTC.

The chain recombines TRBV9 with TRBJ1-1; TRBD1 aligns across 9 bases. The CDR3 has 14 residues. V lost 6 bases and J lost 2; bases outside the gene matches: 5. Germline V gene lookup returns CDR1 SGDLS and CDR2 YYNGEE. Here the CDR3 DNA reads TGTGCCAGCACCCAGGGACAGGGAAACACTGAAGCTTTCTTT. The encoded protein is CASTQGQGNTEAFF.

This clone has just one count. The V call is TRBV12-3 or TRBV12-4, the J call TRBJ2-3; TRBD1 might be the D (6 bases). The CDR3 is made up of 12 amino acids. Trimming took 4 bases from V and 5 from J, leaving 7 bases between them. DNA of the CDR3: TGTGCCAGCAGTTCAGGGGAAGATACGCAGTATTTT. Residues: CASSSGEDTQYF.

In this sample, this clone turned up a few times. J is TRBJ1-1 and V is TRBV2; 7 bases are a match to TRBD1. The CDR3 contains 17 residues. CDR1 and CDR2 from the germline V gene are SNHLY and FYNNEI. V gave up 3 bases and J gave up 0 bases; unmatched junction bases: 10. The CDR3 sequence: CASSDNRGAMVNTEAFF. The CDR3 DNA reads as TGTGCCAGCAGTGATAACAGGGGAGCCATGGTGAACACTGAAGCTTTCTTT.

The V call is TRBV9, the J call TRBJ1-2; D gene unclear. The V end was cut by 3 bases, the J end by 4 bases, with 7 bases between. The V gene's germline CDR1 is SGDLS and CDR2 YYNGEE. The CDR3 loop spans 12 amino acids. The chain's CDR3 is CASSASGYGYTF. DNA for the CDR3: TGTGCCAGCAGCGCGAGCGGCTATGGCTACACCTTC.

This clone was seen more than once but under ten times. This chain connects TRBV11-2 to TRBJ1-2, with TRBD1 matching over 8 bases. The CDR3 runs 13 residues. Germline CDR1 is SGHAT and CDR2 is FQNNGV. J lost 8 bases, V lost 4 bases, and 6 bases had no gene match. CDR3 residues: CASSSQGVSGYTF. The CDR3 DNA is TGTGCCAGCAGCTCACAGGGGGTTTCAGGCTACACCTTC. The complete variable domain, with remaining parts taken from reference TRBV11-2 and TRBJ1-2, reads EAGVAQSPRYKIIEKRQSVAFWCNPISGHATLYWYQQILGQGPKLLIQFQNNGVVDDSQLPKDRFSAERLKGVDSTLKIQPAKLEDSAVYLCASSSQGVSGYTFGSGTRLTVV.

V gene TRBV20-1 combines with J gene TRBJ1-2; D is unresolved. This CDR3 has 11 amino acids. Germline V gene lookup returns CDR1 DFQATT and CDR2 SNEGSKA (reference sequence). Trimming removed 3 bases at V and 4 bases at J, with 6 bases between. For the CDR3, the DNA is TGCAGTGCTAGCCCGGGCTATGGCTACACCTTC. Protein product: CSASPGYGYTF.

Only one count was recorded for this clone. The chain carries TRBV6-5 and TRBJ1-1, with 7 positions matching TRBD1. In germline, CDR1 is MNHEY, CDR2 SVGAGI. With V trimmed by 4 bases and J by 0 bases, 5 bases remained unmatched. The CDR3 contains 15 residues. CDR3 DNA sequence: TGTGCCAGCAGTTTCTTAGACAGGGTGAACACTGAAGCTTTCTTT. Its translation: CASSFLDRVNTEAFF.

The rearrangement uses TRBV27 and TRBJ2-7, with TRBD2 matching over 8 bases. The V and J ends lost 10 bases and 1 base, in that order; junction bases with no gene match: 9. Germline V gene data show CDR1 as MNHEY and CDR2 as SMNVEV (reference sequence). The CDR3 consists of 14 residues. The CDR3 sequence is CATKKGLGSYEQYF. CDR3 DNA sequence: TGTGCCACAAAAAAGGGACTAGGGTCCTACGAGCAGTACTTC.

CDR3 in amino acids: CASSQDKERGRRSYTF. The DNA for the CDR3 is TGCGCCAGCAGCCAAGATAAGGAAAGGGGCCGAAGGAGCTACACCTTC. The chain is built from TRBV4-1 and TRBJ1-2, with D possibly TRBD1 on 5 matching bases. The CDR3 runs to 16 residues. Germline CDR1 and CDR2: MGHRA and YSYEKL. Trimming removed 0 bases from V and 9 bases from J, with 20 bases in between.

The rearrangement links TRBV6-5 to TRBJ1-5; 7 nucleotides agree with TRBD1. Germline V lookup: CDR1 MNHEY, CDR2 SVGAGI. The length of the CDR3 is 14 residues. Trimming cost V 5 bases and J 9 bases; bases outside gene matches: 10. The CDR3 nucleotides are TGTGCCAGCAGTCTACAAGTACAGGGGCCGCCCCAGCATTTT. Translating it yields CASSLQVQGPPQHF.

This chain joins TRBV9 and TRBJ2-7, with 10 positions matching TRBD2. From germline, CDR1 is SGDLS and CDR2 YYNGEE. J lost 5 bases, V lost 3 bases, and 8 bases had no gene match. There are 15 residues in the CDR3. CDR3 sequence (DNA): TGTGCCAGCAGCGACTTAGCGGGGGGCGGGGACGAGCAGTACTTC. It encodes CASSDLAGGGDEQYF.

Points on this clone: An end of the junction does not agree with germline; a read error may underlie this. The CDR3 region has the DNA TGTGCTAGTGGTTTGGGGGGAGAAGTCCTCTTC. Its protein product is CASGLGGEVLF. The J gene is TRBJ2-1, the V gene TRBV12-5; D might be TRBD2 (5 bases). The V gene's germline CDR1 is LGHNT and CDR2 FRNRAP. This CDR3 comprises 11 residues.

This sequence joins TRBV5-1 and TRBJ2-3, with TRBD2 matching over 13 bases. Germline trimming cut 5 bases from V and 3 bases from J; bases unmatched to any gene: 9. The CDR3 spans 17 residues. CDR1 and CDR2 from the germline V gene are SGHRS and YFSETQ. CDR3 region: CASRTSTSGGTTDTQYF. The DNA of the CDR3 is TGCGCCAGCAGGACCTCGACTAGCGGGGGGACTACAGATACGCAGTATTTT.

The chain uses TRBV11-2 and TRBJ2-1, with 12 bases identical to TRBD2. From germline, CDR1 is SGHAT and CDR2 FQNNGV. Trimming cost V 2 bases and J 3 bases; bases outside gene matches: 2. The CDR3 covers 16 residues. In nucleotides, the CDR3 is TGTGCCAGCAGCTTACTAGCGGGGGGGAACTACAATGAGCAGTTCTTC. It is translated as CASSLLAGGNYNEQFF.